Following are 7 T cell receptor beta chains from one sample sequenced in a study of long-term antiretroviral therapy in people with HIV. The assay, immunoSEQ v3.0, was run at survey level. Libraries were prepared by immunoSEQ multiplex PCR; TCRdb keeps only in-frame clonotypes and omits some of them. The sample includes fewer than 35,000 clones, more than 60% seen only once; the top ten take just over 7%. The input for sequencing was unsorted PBMCs, taken 2 years after starting antiretroviral therapy. These receptor sequences come from a woman aged 45 to 65 with HIV.

The chain links TRBV5-1 to TRBJ2-5, with TRBD1 identical over 7 bases. Germline lookup yields CDR1 SGHRS and CDR2 YFSETQ. This CDR3 contains 14 residues. V shed 2 bases and J 5 bases; nucleotides not matched to a gene: 6. CDR3 sequence reads: CASSFTGEGETQYF. Here the CDR3 DNA reads TGCGCCAGCAGCTTTACAGGGGAAGGGGAGACCCAGTACTTC.

The gene calls are TRBV4-1 and TRBJ1-5; possible D gene TRBD1, 6 bases. The CDR3 consists of 14 residues. Looked up from germline, CDR1 is MGHRA and CDR2 is YSYEKL. V was cut by 4 bases and J by 2 bases, with 9 bases left in between. CDR3 nucleotides: TGCGCCAGCAGCCGGGACAACGGCAATCAGCCCCAGCATTTT. Residues: CASSRDNGNQPQHF.

The V call is TRBV28, the J call TRBJ2-5; TRBD2 aligns across 8 bases. CDR3 length equals 14 residues. V trimming: 3 bases; J trimming: 5 bases; junction bases outside the gene matches: 5. The V gene's germline CDR1 is MDHEN and CDR2 SYDVKM. CDR3 bases: TGTGCCAGCAGTTTTCGGGAGGGGGTGGAGACCCAGTACTTC. It yields the protein CASSFREGVETQYF.

This clone was observed a few times. This sequence joins TRBV28 and TRBJ2-2, with TRBD2 as a possible D gene (6 bases). CDR3 length: 13 residues. The germline V gene encodes CDR1 MDHEN and CDR2 SYDVKM. Trimming cost V 6 bases and J 6 bases, with 11 bases left between them. The CDR3 reads CASSRGSPGELFF. CDR3 coding DNA: TGTGCCAGCAGCCGGGGGAGCCCCGGGGAGCTGTTTTTT.

The chain is built from TRBV6-5 and TRBJ1-2; no reliable D call. Per germline, CDR1 MNHEY and CDR2 SVGAGI. Between the trimmed V and J ends, which lost 8 bases and 4 bases, there was a span of 11 bases. This CDR3 is 12 amino acids long. DNA for the CDR3: TGTGCCAGCGGAGGCCTCGTCTATGGCTACACCTTC. Residues: CASGGLVYGYTF.

The rearrangement joins TRBV5-5 to TRBJ1-5; D may be TRBD1 (6 bases). Trimming took off 4 bases at V and 4 bases at J, with 9 bases between the two ends. Looked up from germline, CDR1 is SGHKS and CDR2 is YYEKEE (reference sequence). This CDR3 spans 13 amino acids. The CDR3 DNA is TGTGCCAGCAGCCGACAGGTAAATCAGCCCCAGCATTTT. Residues: CASSRQVNQPQHF.

The chain uses TRBV30 and TRBJ1-2; D unresolved. V was trimmed by 1 base and J by 4 bases, leaving 10 bases between them. The V gene's germline CDR1 is GTSNPN and CDR2 SVGIG (reference sequence). CDR3 length: 13 residues. CDR3 nucleotides: TGTGCCTGGAGTGGCAAGGCGAGCTATGGCTACACCTTC. Translated: CAWSGKASYGYTF.